This entry is about one T cell receptor beta chain. Its antigen is unidentified. Trimming at V came to 5 bases and at J to 5 bases, leaving 10 bases not matched to a gene. Germline lookup yields CDR1 SGHKS and CDR2 YYEKEE (reference sequence). This CDR3 contains 15 residues. These data are taken from a study of T cells in localized non-small cell lung cancer. The protocol was immunoSEQ multiplex PCR, while the TCRdb copy is restricted to in-frame clones and leaves out a portion. The sample carries 48,000 or so clones, 86% recorded once. General study results and limits: Density of T cells in blood, when higher, went with longer overall survival. The study sequenced only one region of the tumor. As a result, intratumor heterogeneity could not be excluded and remains possible.

The chain has TRBV5-5 and TRBJ2-5; 9 bases fit TRBD1. The receptor's source is an older male donor with stage III squamous cell lung carcinoma. The sample here was peripheral blood, taken before any cancer treatment. CDR3 in DNA: TGTGCCAGCAGTCCTCGACAGGGGGAATCGGAGACCCAGTACTTC. It yields the protein CASSPRQGESETQYF.